Listed below are T cell receptor beta chains from one sample, sequenced in a study of CD8 T cells in Susac syndrome. TCRdb independently ran MiXCR on the immunoSEQ multiplex PCR reads; one entry per CDR3 protein. The sample has fewer than 200,000 distinct CDR3 sequences, 90% to 95% seen once. The material sequenced was CD4+ T cells from PBMCs. Receptors were obtained from a human donor with Susac syndrome. The CDR3 runs from the conserved cysteine through the conserved F or W. Each record gives: CDR3 DNA, CDR3 protein, D gene, J gene, clone size, V gene, CDR3 length. A D gene is named only where the DNA matches it firmly. Size tells how often a clone was seen (once, few, many) or the class of an expanded clone, and some rows leave it out.

cdr3_nt: TGTGCCAGCAGCCACAACACGGACACCGGGGAGCTGTTTTTT
cdr3_aa: CASSHNTDTGELFF
d_call: -
j_call: TRBJ2-2
clone_size: once
v_call: TRBV9
cdr3_length: 14

cdr3_nt: TGTGCCAGCAGTCCAGGGTATTGGGGGAATTCACCCCTCCACTTT
cdr3_aa: CASSPGYWGNSPLHF
d_call: -
j_call: TRBJ1-6
clone_size: -
v_call: TRBV28
cdr3_length: 15

cdr3_nt: TGTGCCAGCTCACCAACAGGTAACTACGAGCAGTACTTC
cdr3_aa: CASSPTGNYEQYF
d_call: -
j_call: TRBJ2-7
clone_size: -
v_call: TRBV18
cdr3_length: 13

cdr3_nt: TGTGCCACCAGCAGGGGAATACAAAATGAGCAGTTCTTC
cdr3_aa: CATSRGIQNEQFF
d_call: -
j_call: TRBJ2-1
clone_size: once
v_call: TRBV15
cdr3_length: 13

cdr3_nt: TGTGCCAGCAGTTACACCCTAGCTCCGCCCCACAATGAGCAGTTCTTC
cdr3_aa: CASSYTLAPPHNEQFF
d_call: -
j_call: TRBJ2-1
clone_size: -
v_call: TRBV6-5
cdr3_length: 16

cdr3_nt: TGCAGTGCTAGAGATCTAGGGATCCCTGGGGCCAACGTCCTGACTTTC
cdr3_aa: CSARDLGIPGANVLTF
d_call: -
j_call: TRBJ2-6
clone_size: -
v_call: TRBV20-1
cdr3_length: 16

cdr3_nt: TGTGCCATCAGCGGGGGGGTTGGAGGGGCAGATACGCAGTATTTT
cdr3_aa: CAISGGVGGADTQYF
d_call: TRBD2
j_call: TRBJ2-3
clone_size: -
v_call: TRBV10-3
cdr3_length: 15

cdr3_nt: TGTGCCAGCAGGCCCGTTGGCACCGGGGAGCTGTTTTTT
cdr3_aa: CASRPVGTGELFF
d_call: -
j_call: TRBJ2-2
clone_size: -
v_call: TRBV2
cdr3_length: 13

cdr3_nt: TGTGCCAGCTGGGTTTTGCGGGGTGAGACCCAGTACTTC
cdr3_aa: CASWVLRGETQYF
d_call: -
j_call: TRBJ2-5
clone_size: few
v_call: TRBV11-2
cdr3_length: 13

cdr3_nt: TGTGCCAGCAGCCCGGACAGGGCCTACGAGCAGTACTTC
cdr3_aa: CASSPDRAYEQYF
d_call: TRBD1
j_call: TRBJ2-7
clone_size: -
v_call: TRBV7-2
cdr3_length: 13

cdr3_nt: TGTGCCACCAGCAGAGATAGCGGGTCCTCCTACAATGAGCAGTTCTTC
cdr3_aa: CATSRDSGSSYNEQFF
d_call: TRBD2
j_call: TRBJ2-1
clone_size: -
v_call: TRBV15
cdr3_length: 16

cdr3_nt: TGTGCCAGCAGCTCCCACGGGGAAACTGAAGCTTTCTTT
cdr3_aa: CASSSHGETEAFF
d_call: -
j_call: TRBJ1-1
clone_size: -
v_call: TRBV3-1
cdr3_length: 13

cdr3_nt: TGTGCCAGCAGCAGGGATCTAACCAATCAGCCCCAGCATTTT
cdr3_aa: CASSRDLTNQPQHF
d_call: -
j_call: TRBJ1-5
clone_size: -
v_call: TRBV3-1
cdr3_length: 14

cdr3_nt: TGTGCCAGCAGCTTAGAGGCAGGGGCGCTAGCTTTCTTT
cdr3_aa: CASSLEAGALAFF
d_call: -
j_call: TRBJ1-1
clone_size: -
v_call: TRBV7-9
cdr3_length: 13

cdr3_nt: TGTGCCAGCAGAGGGGTGAAGGTGACTGTAGCTTTCTTT
cdr3_aa: CASRGVKVTVAFF
d_call: -
j_call: TRBJ1-1
clone_size: -
v_call: TRBV6-1
cdr3_length: 13

cdr3_nt: TGCAGCGTGGATGGGGGAGGCGAGCAGTACTTC
cdr3_aa: CSVDGGGEQYF
d_call: -
j_call: TRBJ2-7
clone_size: -
v_call: TRBV29-1
cdr3_length: 11

cdr3_nt: TGTGCCAGCAGCTTAAATGTGGGGAACATTCAGTACTTC
cdr3_aa: CASSLNVGNIQYF
d_call: -
j_call: TRBJ2-4
clone_size: once
v_call: TRBV11-1
cdr3_length: 13

cdr3_nt: TGTGCCAGCAGCTTAGCGGGGAAAAGAGGCGAGACCCAGTACTTC
cdr3_aa: CASSLAGKRGETQYF
d_call: -
j_call: TRBJ2-5
clone_size: once
v_call: TRBV7-8
cdr3_length: 15

cdr3_nt: TGTGCCAGCAGTCCCTCGGGACTAGCGGGGGTCGAGCAGTACTTC
cdr3_aa: CASSPSGLAGVEQYF
d_call: TRBD2
j_call: TRBJ2-7
clone_size: -
v_call: TRBV12-3/TRBV12-4
cdr3_length: 15

cdr3_nt: TGTGCCAGCTCACCAGGGATTCGGACGAACACTGAAGCTTTCTTT
cdr3_aa: CASSPGIRTNTEAFF
d_call: -
j_call: TRBJ1-1
clone_size: -
v_call: TRBV18
cdr3_length: 15

cdr3_nt: TGTGCCAGCAGCCAAAGTCTAGCGTCCAGCTCCTACGAGCAGTACTTC
cdr3_aa: CASSQSLASSSYEQYF
d_call: -
j_call: TRBJ2-7
clone_size: -
v_call: TRBV4-2
cdr3_length: 16

cdr3_nt: TGTGCCTGGAGTGTGGACAGGGTCAATTCACCCCTCCACTTT
cdr3_aa: CAWSVDRVNSPLHF
d_call: TRBD1
j_call: TRBJ1-6
clone_size: few
v_call: TRBV30
cdr3_length: 14

cdr3_nt: TGTGCCTGGGGTATCACTGAAGCTTTCTTT
cdr3_aa: CAWGITEAFF
d_call: -
j_call: TRBJ1-1
clone_size: -
v_call: TRBV30
cdr3_length: 10

cdr3_nt: TGCAGCGCCCGGACCCTTTCCTACGAGCAGTACTTC
cdr3_aa: CSARTLSYEQYF
d_call: -
j_call: TRBJ2-7
clone_size: -
v_call: TRBV29-1
cdr3_length: 12

cdr3_nt: TGTGCCAGCAGCTCAGGGGACAGGGTGGAGACCCAGTACTTC
cdr3_aa: CASSSGDRVETQYF
d_call: TRBD1
j_call: TRBJ2-5
clone_size: -
v_call: TRBV13
cdr3_length: 14

cdr3_nt: TGCAGTGCCCCGGGGGGGGGCCCCTCGCTGGCCAACGTCCTGACTTTC
cdr3_aa: CSAPGGGPSLANVLTF
d_call: TRBD2
j_call: TRBJ2-6
clone_size: -
v_call: TRBV20-1
cdr3_length: 16

cdr3_nt: TGCGCCAGCAGTCCAGGACAGGGGGCCGTCTTTCGCGAGACCCAGTACTTC
cdr3_aa: CASSPGQGAVFRETQYF
d_call: TRBD1
j_call: TRBJ2-5
clone_size: -
v_call: TRBV5-1
cdr3_length: 17

cdr3_nt: TGTGCCAGCAGCCCCGAGGGGTGGGATGAAAAACTGTTTTTT
cdr3_aa: CASSPEGWDEKLFF
d_call: -
j_call: TRBJ1-4
clone_size: -
v_call: TRBV6-5
cdr3_length: 14

cdr3_nt: TGTGCCAGCAGTTTAACTGGAGGCTCCCATGAGCAGTTCTTC
cdr3_aa: CASSLTGGSHEQFF
d_call: -
j_call: TRBJ2-1
clone_size: -
v_call: TRBV6-5
cdr3_length: 14

cdr3_nt: TGCAGCGTCCATCCTGACTACACCTTC
cdr3_aa: CSVHPDYTF
d_call: -
j_call: TRBJ1-2
clone_size: -
v_call: TRBV29-1
cdr3_length: 9

cdr3_nt: TGTGCCAGCAGCCAAAACAGGGGCGTCGGCAATCAGCCCCAGCATTTT
cdr3_aa: CASSQNRGVGNQPQHF
d_call: TRBD1
j_call: TRBJ1-5
clone_size: -
v_call: TRBV7-2
cdr3_length: 16

cdr3_nt: TGTGCCAGCAGCCAGGGCGCCGCCCTCAGGGGAGATACGCAGTATTTT
cdr3_aa: CASSQGAALRGDTQYF
d_call: -
j_call: TRBJ2-3
clone_size: once
v_call: TRBV3-1
cdr3_length: 16

cdr3_nt: TGTGCCAGCAGTTTAGGGGCAGCTAAAAACACTGAAGCTTTCTTT
cdr3_aa: CASSLGAAKNTEAFF
d_call: -
j_call: TRBJ1-1
clone_size: once
v_call: TRBV12-3/TRBV12-4
cdr3_length: 15

cdr3_nt: TGCGCCAGCAGCCAAGAGAAGCGGGGGGGATCGGAGACCCAGTACTTC
cdr3_aa: CASSQEKRGGSETQYF
d_call: TRBD2
j_call: TRBJ2-5
clone_size: -
v_call: TRBV4-1
cdr3_length: 16

cdr3_nt: TGTGCCAGCAGTTTCACAGGGGAAGGGGGCTACACCTTC
cdr3_aa: CASSFTGEGGYTF
d_call: TRBD1
j_call: TRBJ1-2
clone_size: -
v_call: TRBV27
cdr3_length: 13

cdr3_nt: TGCAGTGCCCTTTCCCTGGAGCGCGCGGCGTACCAAGAGACCCAGTACTTC
cdr3_aa: CSALSLERAAYQETQYF
d_call: -
j_call: TRBJ2-5
clone_size: -
v_call: TRBV20-1
cdr3_length: 17

cdr3_nt: TGCAGTGCTAGGGCGGTTGCAGATACGCAGTATTTT
cdr3_aa: CSARAVADTQYF
d_call: -
j_call: TRBJ2-3
clone_size: -
v_call: TRBV20-1
cdr3_length: 12

cdr3_nt: TGCAGCGTTGAAACGGGGCGACAGGGCATCTCGGATGAGCAGTTCTTC
cdr3_aa: CSVETGRQGISDEQFF
d_call: TRBD1
j_call: TRBJ2-1
clone_size: -
v_call: TRBV29-1
cdr3_length: 16

cdr3_nt: TGCGCCAGCAGCATCGGACAGGGCGCGGGCGAGCAGTACTTC
cdr3_aa: CASSIGQGAGEQYF
d_call: TRBD1
j_call: TRBJ2-7
clone_size: -
v_call: TRBV5-1
cdr3_length: 14

cdr3_nt: TGTGCCATCAGTGATGGGACTAGCGGGACCTACGAGCAGTACTTC
cdr3_aa: CAISDGTSGTYEQYF
d_call: TRBD2
j_call: TRBJ2-7
clone_size: -
v_call: TRBV10-3
cdr3_length: 15

cdr3_nt: TGTGCCAGCAGCGTCGCGGGGGGGAATGAAAAACTGTTTTTT
cdr3_aa: CASSVAGGNEKLFF
d_call: -
j_call: TRBJ1-4
clone_size: -
v_call: TRBV11-2
cdr3_length: 14

cdr3_nt: TGCAGTGCTAGAGTCACCGGCAGGGGGAACACTGAAGCTTTCTTT
cdr3_aa: CSARVTGRGNTEAFF
d_call: -
j_call: TRBJ1-1
clone_size: -
v_call: TRBV20-1
cdr3_length: 15

cdr3_nt: TGCAGTGCCCCGAATCATCAGGCTGAGCAGTTCTTC
cdr3_aa: CSAPNHQAEQFF
d_call: -
j_call: TRBJ2-1
clone_size: -
v_call: TRBV20-1
cdr3_length: 12

cdr3_nt: TGTGCCAGCAGCCCCCCATATCACAGGGAAAGGAACACTGAAGCTTTCTTT
cdr3_aa: CASSPPYHRERNTEAFF
d_call: -
j_call: TRBJ1-1
clone_size: -
v_call: TRBV7-2
cdr3_length: 17

cdr3_nt: TGTGCCAGCAGTGAATATAACGGTGGCTACACCTTC
cdr3_aa: CASSEYNGGYTF
d_call: -
j_call: TRBJ1-2
clone_size: -
v_call: TRBV25-1
cdr3_length: 12